This T cell receptor beta chain was observed in a study of blood T cells in healthy people across ages. It was with a sample-barcoded 5' primer and a J-beta primer mix that a second PCR of roughly 7 to 12 cycles was run. Samples each returned at least 3 million CDR3-containing paired-end reads. TCRdb reprocessed the 5' RACE reads with MiXCR, giving one entry per CDR3 protein. Of around 580,000 distinct CDR3 sequences in the sample, about 45% are singletons; the top ten hold 20% to 25%. Concerning this clonotype itself: The antigen is unknown.

Study findings and constraints: Higher diversity and more naive CD4+ cells were features of long-lived donors, compared to aged donors. Older age went with lower TCR beta diversity per million T cells, in a roughly linear way.

Germline V gene sequence: CDR1 SQVTM, CDR2 ANQGSEA. CDR3 length: 15 amino acids. Trimming shortened V by 0 bases and J by 3 bases, and 11 bases separated the two germline ends. This rearrangement joins TRBV29-1 to TRBJ1-4; D call uncertain. The sequenced sample was blood. This clonotype was obtained from a man older than 75 in good health. The CDR3 DNA reads as TGCAGCGTTGAAGATCGGAGGGCCTCTAATGAAAAACTGTTTTTT. Encoded protein: CSVEDRRASNEKLFF.